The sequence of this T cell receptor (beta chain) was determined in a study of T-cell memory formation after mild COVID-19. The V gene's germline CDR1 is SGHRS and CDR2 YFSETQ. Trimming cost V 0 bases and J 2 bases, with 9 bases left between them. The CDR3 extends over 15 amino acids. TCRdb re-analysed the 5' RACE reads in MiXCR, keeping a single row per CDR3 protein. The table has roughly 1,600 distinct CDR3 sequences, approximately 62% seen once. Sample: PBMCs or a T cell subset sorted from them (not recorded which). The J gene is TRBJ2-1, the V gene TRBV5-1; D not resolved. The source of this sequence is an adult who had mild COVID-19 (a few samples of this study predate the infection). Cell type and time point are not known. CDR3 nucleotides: TGCGCCAGCAGCTTGGGGTTGACCGCCTACAATGAGCAGTTCTTC. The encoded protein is CASSLGLTAYNEQFF.